The sequence of this TCR beta chain was determined in a study of cytomegalovirus exposure and HLA in healthy donors. Turning to the study itself: Earlier findings included roughly 100 million unique TCR beta sequences obtained from some 180 million T cells.

The study, taken as a whole, reports: When analyzed later, a missense DCLRE1C variant was found to be linked to TCR beta V- and J-gene trimming. Sequencing had likely introduced a cluster of highly shared sequence variants as an artifact.

With regard to this clone: Antigen: not known.

The PCR was carried out with 60 Vbeta primers and 13 Jbeta primers. In the source study's methods: A later analysis tallied about 80 million unique TCR beta chains, about 9.9 million of them shared. Profiling relied on immunoSEQ multiplex PCR, and the TCRdb table lists in-frame clones only, not all of them. The V and J calls and clone size come from that table; D and trimming were worked out from the DNA. Of almost 80,000 clones detected, around 67% appear once; the ten largest clones hold under 7.5%. The CDR3 has 15 residues. Germline-derived CDR1 and CDR2 are SGHNT and YYREEE (reference sequence). The ends lost 4 bases at V and 5 bases at J; junction bases unmatched: 10.

Sequencing was performed on PBMCs. J is TRBJ2-5 and V is TRBV5-4, with 8 positions matching TRBD2. The receptor was derived from a woman aged 50 to 60 in good health and CMV-seropositive. CDR3 in DNA: TGTGCCAGCAGCACAGAGACTAGCGTGGTGGAGACCCAGTACTTC. Protein sequence: CASSTETSVVETQYF.